These T cell receptor beta chains were read from a single sample in a study of cytomegalovirus exposure and HLA in healthy donors. Profiling relied on immunoSEQ multiplex PCR, and the TCRdb table lists in-frame clones only, not all of them. The sample records approximately 120,000 clones, under 90% being singletons. The source material was PBMCs. The receptors derive from a woman in her twenties or thirties in good health and CMV-seronegative. CDR3s include the opening cysteine and the closing phenylalanine or tryptophan. The D gene is left open where the match is weak. Clone size is not always given. Where it is, it says once, few, many or a class for expanded clones.

v_gene	d_gene	abundance	j_gene	CDR3nt	CDR3aa
TRBV6-5	TRBD2	.	TRBJ2-1	TGTGCCAGCAGTCGGGGACTAGCGGCTTACAATGAGCAGTTCTTC	CASSRGLAAYNEQFF
TRBV14	.	few	TRBJ2-5	TGTGCCAGCAGCCAAGGGGCGAGAAGCGAGACCCAGTACTTC	CASSQGARSETQYF
TRBV12-1	.	.	TRBJ2-3	TGTGCCAGCAGCTTGCCGGGAGATACGCAGTATTTT	CASSLPGDTQYF
TRBV2	.	.	TRBJ1-2	TGTGCCAGCAGTGAAGCTGGCCAAAACTATGGCTACACCTTC	CASSEAGQNYGYTF
TRBV5-8	TRBD2	.	TRBJ2-7	TGTGCCAGCAGGTCGGGACTAGCTCCAGCCTCGGAGCAGTACTTC	CASRSGLAPASEQYF
TRBV13	TRBD2	.	TRBJ2-2	TGTGCCAGCAGCTTATGGACTAGCAGTCCCGGGGAGCTGTTTTTT	CASSLWTSSPGELFF
TRBV6-1	.	.	TRBJ2-5	TGTGCCAGCAGTGAAGCTTTCCGGACAGTTACGGAGCAGTACTTC	CASSEAFRTVTEQYF
TRBV30	.	.	TRBJ2-2	TGTGCCTGGAGTGGGACACAAAACACCGGGGAGCTGTTTTTT	CAWSGTQNTGELFF
TRBV30	TRBD1	.	TRBJ2-1	TGTGCCTGGCGGTGGGACAGTTACAATGAGCAGTTCTTC	CAWRWDSYNEQFF
TRBV11-3	.	.	TRBJ2-1	TGTGCCAGCAGCTTGGACAAAGCGGAGCAGTTCTTC	CASSLDKAEQFF
TRBV6-1	.	few	TRBJ2-7	TGTGCCAGCAGTGAAATAGCGGCTTCCTACGAGCAGTACTTC	CASSEIAASYEQYF
TRBV7-2	TRBD2	few	TRBJ2-7	TGTGCCAGCAGCCCGGGACTAGCTTCCTACGAGCAGTACTTC	CASSPGLASYEQYF
TRBV7-9	TRBD1	few	TRBJ2-1	TGTGCCAGCAGTCCCAGGGGGCCTGAGCAGTTCTTC	CASSPRGPEQFF
TRBV28	.	.	TRBJ1-5	TGTGCCAGCTCGGAGGATCAGCCCCAGCATTTT	CASSEDQPQHF
TRBV10-2	.	.	TRBJ2-7	TGCGCCAGCAGTGAGTCGGGTAGCGGCCCCCTCTACGAGCAGTACTTC	CASSESGSGPLYEQYF
TRBV2	TRBD1	.	TRBJ2-3	TGTGCCAGCCCGGAGTCGGGACAGGGTTCCACAGATACGCAGTATTTT	CASPESGQGSTDTQYF
TRBV7-3	TRBD1	.	TRBJ2-6	TGTGCCAGCAGCAAGGGGGGGACAGGGAAGGCCAACGTCCTGACTTTC	CASSKGGTGKANVLTF
TRBV4-3	.	.	TRBJ2-3	TGCGCCAGCAGCCTGTCCCGCCTCAATCAGAAGCAGTATTTT	CASSLSRLNQKQYF
TRBV7-9	TRBD2	.	TRBJ2-5	TGTGCCAGCAGCTCAGGGACTAGCGGGAGGCGGGAGACCCAGTACTTC	CASSSGTSGRRETQYF
TRBV29-1	.	.	TRBJ2-2	TGCAGCGTTAGGGGCGAAACCGGGGAGCTGTTTTTT	CSVRGETGELFF
TRBV5-1	.	.	TRBJ2-1	TGCGCCAGCAGCCCGGACTCGAGTGGCTACAATGAGCAGTTCTTC	CASSPDSSGYNEQFF
TRBV7-6	.	once	TRBJ2-7	TGTGCCAGCAGCCCCCACGTCGCGTACGAGCCGTACTTC	CASSPHVAYEPYF
TRBV19	TRBD2	few	TRBJ2-7	TGTGCCAGTAGTATTGGCAGTACTAGCGGCCCCTACGAGCAGTACTTC	CASSIGSTSGPYEQYF
TRBV4-1	TRBD2	.	TRBJ2-1	TGCGCCAGCAGCCGCCCGACTAGCGGGGGTAGGAATGAGCAGTTCTTC	CASSRPTSGGRNEQFF
TRBV2	TRBD2	.	TRBJ2-2	TGTGCCAGCTCTCCGAGCGGGAGGGGGACCGGGGAGCTGTTTTTT	CASSPSGRGTGELFF
TRBV19	TRBD1	.	TRBJ1-2	TGTGCCAGTAGTGGCATCGGGACAGCGAGCGGCGGCTACACCTTC	CASSGIGTASGGYTF
TRBV6-7	.	.	TRBJ2-5	TGTGCCAGCAGCGCCCCGAGGATAGCGGACTTACAAGAGACCCAGTACTTC	CASSAPRIADLQETQYF
TRBV13	.	once	TRBJ2-7	TGTGCCAGCAGCCGAGGGCACGAGCAGTACTTC	CASSRGHEQYF
TRBV19	TRBD1	.	TRBJ1-2	TGTGCCAGTAGTGCCTCTGACAGGGCGGGCTATGGCTACACCTTC	CASSASDRAGYGYTF
TRBV29-1	TRBD2	.	TRBJ2-1	TGCAGCTCCGAAGGTTCGGGAGGTTTATACAATGAGCAGTTCTTC	CSSEGSGGLYNEQFF
TRBV6-4	.	once	TRBJ1-5	TGTGCCAGCAGTGAAGGGGTGCATCAGCCCCAGCATTTT	CASSEGVHQPQHF
TRBV2	TRBD1	once	TRBJ1-1	TGTGCCAGCAGTGAAACCACCCTTTTGACAGGGCTGAACACTGAAGCTTTCTTT	CASSETTLLTGLNTEAFF
TRBV10-1	TRBD2	once	TRBJ2-1	TGCGCCAGCAGTGATTCAGGGCTAGCGGAACTACAAGGGGAGCAGTTCTTC	CASSDSGLAELQGEQFF
TRBV19	.	.	TRBJ1-1	TGTGCCAGTACCCCGCCAGGGAACACTGAAGCTTTCTTT	CASTPPGNTEAFF
TRBV10-3	TRBD1	.	TRBJ2-7	TGTGCCATCAGGAGCCCTAAACCTTGGACAGGGGCCGGCGAGCAGTACTTC	CAIRSPKPWTGAGEQYF
TRBV29-1	.	.	TRBJ2-2	TGCAGCGTCCGGGGTTCGCGGGCCGGGGAGCTGTTTTTT	CSVRGSRAGELFF
TRBV7-2	.	.	TRBJ2-4	TGTGCCAGCAGCTCACGAGGTCTAACGAACATTCAGTACTTC	CASSSRGLTNIQYF
TRBV21-1	.	.	TRBJ2-3	TGTGCCAGCAGCAAAGATCCCGGTCGGGGCACAGATACGCAGTATTTT	CASSKDPGRGTDTQYF
TRBV7-2	.	.	TRBJ2-6	TGTGCCAGCAGCCCTAGACCCGGGGCCAACGTCCTGACTTTC	CASSPRPGANVLTF
TRBV7-2	TRBD2	.	TRBJ2-7	TGTGCCAGCAGCTTAGCGCGGACTAGAGACGAGCAGTACTTC	CASSLARTRDEQYF
TRBV9	TRBD1	.	TRBJ2-3	TGTGCCAGCAGCGCACGACAGGGGAGCACAGATACGCAGTATTTT	CASSARQGSTDTQYF
TRBV25-1	.	once	TRBJ1-4	TGTGCCAGCAGTGAGGCGGGGGGTCGTAGTGAAAAACTGTTTTTT	CASSEAGGRSEKLFF
TRBV4-1	TRBD2	.	TRBJ2-7	TGCGCCAGCAGCCAAGATCACTCCGGGACTAGCGCCTACGAGCAGTACTTC	CASSQDHSGTSAYEQYF
TRBV7-2	.	.	TRBJ1-5	TGTGCCAGCAGCCCAGACAGTAGCAATCAGCCCCAGCATTTT	CASSPDSSNQPQHF
TRBV18	TRBD1	.	TRBJ2-7	TGTGCCAGCTCACTGGGGACAGGGGGCTCCAACGAGCAGTACTTC	CASSLGTGGSNEQYF
TRBV29-1	TRBD1	.	TRBJ1-2	TGCAGCGTTGATGTCTATGGGGGACAGACAGGGGGCCTATATGGCTACACCTTC	CSVDVYGGQTGGLYGYTF
TRBV6-1	.	.	TRBJ1-2	TGTGCCAGCAGCTCTCAGGGAGGTAACAACTATGGCTACACCTTC	CASSSQGGNNYGYTF
TRBV27	.	once	TRBJ1-5	TGTGCCAGCAGTTTTTCAGGGGGCAATCAGCCCCAGCATTTT	CASSFSGGNQPQHF
TRBV6-6	.	few	TRBJ1-5	TGTGCCAGCAGATTAAGCCTCAATCAGCCCCAGCATTTT	CASRLSLNQPQHF
TRBV28	TRBD1	.	TRBJ1-2	TGTGCCAGCAGTTTAGCTGGGACAGGGGACGGCTACACCTTC	CASSLAGTGDGYTF
TRBV15	TRBD2	.	TRBJ2-2	TGTGCCACCAGCAGAGATGTCGTTGGGACTAGCGGGAGAACCGGGGAGCTGTTTTTT	CATSRDVVGTSGRTGELFF
TRBV5-8	TRBD1	.	TRBJ1-1	TGTGCCAGCAGCTTGTCGGGACAGCTGAACACTGAAGCTTTCTTT	CASSLSGQLNTEAFF
TRBV5-5	.	.	TRBJ1-5	TGTGCCAGCAGCGGGGGGGGGATTGGGCAGCCCCAGCATTTT	CASSGGGIGQPQHF
TRBV5-1	TRBD1	.	TRBJ2-7	TGCGCCAGCACCCGACAGGGAAGCGACGAGCAGTACTTC	CASTRQGSDEQYF
TRBV7-2	.	.	TRBJ1-4	TGTGCCAGCAGCTACCCGGGAATAGGGGAAAAACTGTTTTTT	CASSYPGIGEKLFF
TRBV5-6	.	.	TRBJ2-7	TGTGCCAGCAGCTTCCAGGAAACCTACGAGCAGTACTTC	CASSFQETYEQYF
TRBV29-1	.	.	TRBJ2-1	TGCAGCGTTCAAGACATAGTTTACAATGAGCAGTTCTTC	CSVQDIVYNEQFF
TRBV5-8	TRBD1	.	TRBJ1-2	TGTGCCAGCAGCCGGGGACAGGGGGTCTACTATGGCTACACCTTC	CASSRGQGVYYGYTF
TRBV19	.	few	TRBJ1-5	TGTGCCAGTAGTATCTCCCCTCAGATTCAGCCCCAGCATTTT	CASSISPQIQPQHF
TRBV9	.	.	TRBJ2-1	TGTGCCAGCAGCTTCCTCAATGAGCAGTTCTTC	CASSFLNEQFF